This is a list of T cell receptor beta chains from one sample in a study of T cell repertoires in cytomegalovirus infection. Each CDR3 protein gets one entry after TCRdb re-called the reads with MiXCR. The table includes about 150,000 distinct CDR3 sequences, about 25% detected once. Input material: PBMCs. The receptors here all came from a human donor in good health (CMV status not recorded). Some clones in this sample may be carry-over from other donors' samples. The CDR3 runs from the conserved cysteine through the conserved F or W. A D gene is named only where the DNA matches it firmly. Only some rows state a clone size, as once, few, many or a class for expanded clones.

J,V,D,size,DNA,CDR3
TRBJ1-1,TRBV12-3/TRBV12-4,NA,many,TGTGCCAGCAGTTTCATTGCGCAGAACACTGAAGCTTTCTTT,CASSFIAQNTEAFF
TRBJ1-4,TRBV20-1,TRBD1,once,TGCAGTGCTAGTTCTCTCCGGACAGGGAATGAAAAACTGTTTTTT,CSASSLRTGNEKLFF
TRBJ2-7,TRBV27,TRBD1,NA,TGTGCCAGCAGTAGGACAGGGATTGCCTACGAGCGGTACTTC,CASSRTGIAYERYF
TRBJ2-7,TRBV28,TRBD1,NA,TGTGCCAGCAGTTCCTTCCGTGAGAGGGGGCCTACCTACGAGCAGTACTTC,CASSSFRERGPTYEQYF
TRBJ1-5,TRBV19,NA,NA,TGTGCCAGTAGTATAGAGGCCTCGGGTCAGCCCCAGCATTTT,CASSIEASGQPQHF
TRBJ1-3,TRBV20-1,NA,NA,TGCAGTGCTAGAGGACCTACCAACTCTGGAAACACCATATATTTT,CSARGPTNSGNTIYF
TRBJ1-1,TRBV29-1,TRBD1,few,TGCAGCGTTTCCCGGACAGGGGACACTGAAGCTTTCTTT,CSVSRTGDTEAFF
TRBJ2-5,TRBV5-6,NA,few,TGTGCCAGCAGCCGCGGTTTAGAGGGGGAGACCCAGTACTTC,CASSRGLEGETQYF
TRBJ2-2,TRBV7-4,NA,NA,TGTGCAGTGGGCGGACAGAACACCGGGGAGCTGTTTTTT,CAVGGQNTGELFF
TRBJ1-2,TRBV7-6,NA,NA,TGTGCCAGCAGCTTAGCGGCCAGGGAATATGGCTACACCTTC,CASSLAAREYGYTF
TRBJ2-7,TRBV7-6,TRBD1,few,TGTGCCAGCAGCTGGGACAGGAGCTCCTACGAGCAGTACTTC,CASSWDRSSYEQYF
TRBJ2-2,TRBV29-1,TRBD1,once,TGCAGCGTTGAAATCCGACAGGGGTTGGGGGAGCTGTTTTTT,CSVEIRQGLGELFF
TRBJ1-4,TRBV29-1,NA,NA,TGCAGCGTTGAAGAGCCCCAGGGTCATAATGGAAAACTGTTTTTT,CSVEEPQGHNGKLFF
TRBJ1-6,TRBV7-2,NA,many,TGTGCCAGCAGCTTAGCGATTGGCGTTGTACAGGAGAATTCACCCCTCCACTTT,CASSLAIGVVQENSPLHF
TRBJ2-1,TRBV28,TRBD2,NA,TGTGCCAGCCAGGTCGGGGGGGGGAATGAGCAGTTCTTC,CASQVGGGNEQFF
TRBJ2-7,TRBV28,NA,NA,TGTGCCAGCAGAGCAAGCGGACTACCCTACGAGCAGTACTTC,CASRASGLPYEQYF
TRBJ2-7,TRBV6-6,NA,few,TGTGCCAGCAGTTCACAGGCCTACGAGCAGTACTTC,CASSSQAYEQYF
TRBJ2-1,TRBV7-9,NA,NA,TGTGCCAGCAGCTTTCTACAGGGCTACAATGAGCAGTTCTTC,CASSFLQGYNEQFF
TRBJ1-1,TRBV7-2,NA,many,TGTGCCAGCAGCCCGATACAGGGTTGGAACACTGAAGCTTTCTTT,CASSPIQGWNTEAFF
TRBJ1-2,TRBV20-1,NA,NA,TGCAGTGCTAGAGATGTGGCGGACTATGGCTACACCTTC,CSARDVADYGYTF
TRBJ1-1,TRBV29-1,TRBD1,NA,TGCAGCGTTGTAGGACAGGGGGTAGGCGCTTTCTTT,CSVVGQGVGAFF
TRBJ2-3,TRBV27,TRBD2,few,TGTGCCAGCAGTTACCTAGCGGGAAACCTAGATAACACAGATACGCAGTATTTT,CASSYLAGNLDNTDTQYF
TRBJ1-5,TRBV5-1,TRBD1,NA,TGCGCCAGCAGCTTGGGGACAGGAGGCGAGCCCCAGCATTTT,CASSLGTGGEPQHF
TRBJ1-1,TRBV7-9,TRBD1,NA,TGTGCCAGCGTACAGGGGCTCGGAGCTTTCTTT,CASVQGLGAFF
TRBJ2-1,TRBV11-2,NA,NA,TGTGCCAGCAGCTTAGATCACGCCTTGGGAGATAATGAGCAGTTCTTC,CASSLDHALGDNEQFF
TRBJ2-2,TRBV20-1,NA,NA,TGCAGTGCTAGTCCCCTAGCCTACACCGGGGAGCTGTTTTTT,CSASPLAYTGELFF
TRBJ2-7,TRBV6-2/TRBV6-3,NA,few,TGTGCCAGCAGCCAACCCTACTCCTACGAGCAGTACTTC,CASSQPYSYEQYF
TRBJ2-2,TRBV2,TRBD1,NA,TGTGCCAGCAGCGAGACAGGGCTTACCGGGGAGCTGTTTTTT,CASSETGLTGELFF
TRBJ2-1,TRBV6-1,TRBD2,many,TGTGCCAGCAGTGAAAGAGGACTAGCGGGGAACAATGAGCAGTTCTTC,CASSERGLAGNNEQFF
TRBJ1-6,TRBV6-1,NA,few,TGTGCCAGCGGCCTAGACAGGAGCTCCTATAATTCACCCCTCCACTTT,CASGLDRSSYNSPLHF
TRBJ2-2,TRBV19,TRBD1,NA,TGTGCCAGTATGGGACAGGGGACCGGGGAGCTGTTTTTT,CASMGQGTGELFF
TRBJ2-7,TRBV19,NA,many,TGTGCCAGTAGCCGGACAGTGAGTTCCTACGAGCAGTACTTC,CASSRTVSSYEQYF
TRBJ1-2,TRBV7-2,NA,many,TGTGCCAGCAGCTCGGGGGGTCTTACTAACTATGGCTACACCTTC,CASSSGGLTNYGYTF
TRBJ2-1,TRBV11-2,NA,many,TGTGCCAGCAGAGCAAACCCTAGCGTCTCCTACAATGAGCAGTTCTTC,CASRANPSVSYNEQFF
TRBJ2-5,TRBV27,NA,NA,TGTGCCAGCAGTTTCTCAGCGACCGAGGTAGAGACCCAGTACTTC,CASSFSATEVETQYF